This TCR beta chain came from a study of blood T cell repertoires in COVID-19. This CDR3 spans 14 amino acids. Looked up from germline, CDR1 is SGDLS and CDR2 is YYNGEE. J lost 4 bases, V lost 4 bases, and 3 bases had no gene match. Clones were read by immunoSEQ multiplex PCR, and TCRdb kept only the in-frame ones, dropping some. The sample consists of about 260,000 clones, roughly 87% of them appearing once. Sequencing was carried out using peripheral blood. The V gene is TRBV9, the J gene TRBJ2-5; 11 bases are shared with TRBD2. This clonotype was sampled from a human donor in a cohort sampled during active COVID-19. CDR3 region: CASSFSGGAETQYF. CDR3 DNA: TGTGCCAGCAGCTTTAGCGGGGGGGCAGAGACCCAGTACTTC.